The 29 T cell receptor beta chains below all came from one sample that was sequenced in a study of radiation and T cells in renal cell carcinoma. Method: immunoSEQ multiplex PCR; TCRdb's copy keeps in-frame clones and lacks some. The table has about 8,900 clones, approximately 64% seen once. The treatment: treatment-naive control, cytoreductive nephrectomy. The sequencing used tumor tissue, collected from a patient whose treatment was nephrectomy without radiotherapy. The receptors here all came from a man in his 60s with renal cell carcinoma.

The chain links TRBV7-8 to TRBJ1-2; D remains ambiguous. CDR1 SGHVS and CDR2 FQNEAQ come from the germline V gene. This CDR3 spans 15 amino acids. Deletions cut 2 bases from V and 2 bases from J, with 12 bases between. The CDR3 is CASSLSAGTNYGYTF. In DNA, the CDR3 is TGTGCCAGCAGCTTATCGGCAGGAACAAACTATGGCTACACCTTC.

The rearrangement uses TRBV7-9 and TRBJ1-1, with a tentative D call TRBD1 (6 bases). The V end lost 5 bases, the J end lost 6 bases, and 16 bases lay between the germline ends. The CDR3 consists of 14 residues. Germline V CDR1 and CDR2: SEHNR, FQNEAQ (reference sequence). The CDR3 DNA reads TGTGCCAGCAGCGGTCAGTCACAGGGATCTGAAGCTTTCTTT. Encoded protein: CASSGQSQGSEAFF.

CDR3 sequence (DNA): TGTGCCAGCAGAGGCAGGGGTTTCTATGGCTACACCTTC. Its protein is CASRGRGFYGYTF. The V call is TRBV2, the J call TRBJ1-2; TRBD1 is a possible D gene (6 bases). The V gene's germline CDR1 is SNHLY and CDR2 FYNNEI. Trimming took 6 bases from V and 4 from J, leaving 12 bases between them. The CDR3 runs 13 residues.

The chain joins TRBV10-3 to TRBJ2-1; 10 nucleotides agree with TRBD2. CDR3 length: 14 residues. Germline trimming cut 6 bases from V and 6 bases from J; bases unmatched to any gene: 5. Germline V gene sequence: CDR1 ENHRY, CDR2 SYGVKD. DNA of the CDR3: TGTGCCATCAGCCAACTAGCGGGACCCAATGAGCAGTTCTTC. Protein: CAISQLAGPNEQFF.

This clone was counted a few times. This CDR3 reads CASTGTAGTEAFF. DNA of the CDR3: TGCGCCAGCACCGGGACGGCGGGGACTGAAGCTTTCTTT. The chain is built from TRBV5-1 and TRBJ1-1; a weak D match, TRBD1 (5 bases). V was clipped by 6 bases and J by 5 bases, with 14 bases between them. The CDR3 runs 13 residues. CDR1 is SGHRS and CDR2 is YFSETQ in the germline V gene.

V gene TRBV28 combines with J gene TRBJ1-4; 9 nucleotides match TRBD1. Germline assignment: CDR1 MDHEN and CDR2 SYDVKM. V lost 4 bases to trimming and J lost 8 bases; unmatched junction nucleotides: 8. This CDR3 comprises 15 residues. The CDR3 bases are TGTGCCAGCAGTTCACCGGGACAGGGTGCGGAAAAACTGTTTTTT. It codes for CASSSPGQGAEKLFF.

This chain joins TRBV30 and TRBJ1-1; no clear D. V lost 1 base and J 6 bases, leaving 9 bases between the germline ends. This CDR3 is 12 amino acids long. Per germline, CDR1 GTSNPN and CDR2 SVGIG (reference sequence). CDR3 sequence: CAWSAGSPEAFF. DNA for the CDR3: TGTGCCTGGAGTGCTGGCAGCCCTGAAGCTTTCTTT. The full variable domain, with the rest looked up from reference TRBV30 and TRBJ1-1, is SQTIHQWPATLVQPVGSPLSLECTVEGTSNPNLYWYRQAAGRGLQLLFYSVGIGQISSEVPQNLSASRPQDRQFILSSKKLLLSDSGFYLCAWSAGSPEAFFGQGTRLTVV.

V usage is TRBV18 and J usage is TRBJ2-7; D is unresolved. Trimming removed 4 bases from V and 2 bases from J, with 12 bases in between. The CDR3 covers 14 residues. The germline gives CDR1 KGHSH, CDR2 LQKENI. The CDR3 region is CASSRGAQTYEQYF. The CDR3 DNA is TGTGCCAGCTCACGCGGAGCACAGACCTACGAGCAGTACTTC.

V usage is TRBV30 and J usage is TRBJ1-2, with TRBD1 matching over 9 bases. Germline V lookup: CDR1 GTSNPN, CDR2 SVGIG (reference sequence). The CDR3 covers 14 residues. V trimming: 0 bases; J trimming: 6 bases; junction bases outside the gene matches: 5. The CDR3 DNA follows: TGTGCCTGGAGTGTGGTAGGGACAGGGAATGGCTACACCTTC. Its protein is CAWSVVGTGNGYTF.

This rearrangement joins TRBV7-2 to TRBJ2-1; TRBD2 matches at 12 bases. CDR1 and CDR2 (germline): SGHTA, FQGNSA. J gave up 7 bases and V 7 bases, and 14 bases lay outside the gene matches. The CDR3 is 17 amino acids. CDR3: CASTLTTTSGSMNEQFF. CDR3 coding DNA: TGTGCCAGCACCCTTACCACGACTAGCGGGAGTATGAATGAGCAGTTCTTC.

The genes are TRBV19 and TRBJ1-5; 8 bases align to TRBD1. Germline CDR1 reads LNHDA; CDR2 reads SQIVND (reference sequence). J gave up 0 bases and V 5 bases, and 0 bases lay outside the gene matches. The CDR3 loop spans 14 amino acids. As DNA, the CDR3 is TGTGCCAGTAGTCAGGGGGCTAGCAATCAGCCCCAGCATTTT. Translating it yields CASSQGASNQPQHF. Supplemented by reference TRBV19 and TRBJ1-5, the full variable domain reads DGGITQSPKYLFRKEGQNVTLSCEQNLNHDAMYWYRQDPGQGLRLIYYSQIVNDFQKGDIAEGYSVSREKKESFPLTVTSAQKNPTAFYLCASSQGASNQPQHFGDGTRLSIL.

This clone showed up just once. This sequence joins TRBV6-6 and TRBJ2-3; possible D gene TRBD2, 6 bases. The V gene lost 6 bases and the J gene lost 2 bases, with 12 bases spanning the gap. The length of the CDR3 is 14 residues. CDR1 is MNHNY and CDR2 is SVGAGI in the germline V gene (reference sequence). The CDR3 reads CASSTSSSTDTQYF. CDR3 nucleotides: TGTGCCAGCAGCACTAGCTCCTCCACAGATACGCAGTATTTT.

The chain employs TRBV10-1 and TRBJ2-5; 10 nucleotides match TRBD2. The germline V gene encodes CDR1 WNHNN and CDR2 SYGVQD (reference sequence). The junction had 11 bases not matched to a gene; V was cut back by 11 bases and J by 5 bases. This CDR3 is 14 amino acids long. This chain's CDR3 is CADQLAGFWETQYF. The CDR3 DNA is TGCGCCGACCAACTAGCGGGATTTTGGGAGACCCAGTACTTC.

This clone is categorized as large. The chain employs TRBV4-1 and TRBJ2-5; possible D gene TRBD1, 5 bases. The V and J ends lost 0 bases and 5 bases respectively, with 13 bases between them. Germline V CDR1 and CDR2: MGHRA, YSYEKL. The CDR3 totals 15 residues. CDR3 in DNA: TGCGCCAGCAGCCAAGAAGGCAGGGTGGTCGAGACCCAGTACTTC. Its translation: CASSQEGRVVETQYF.

This clone occurred a few times. V usage is TRBV13 and J usage is TRBJ2-5; D is unresolved. CDR1 and CDR2 from the germline V gene are PRHDT and FYEKMQ (reference sequence). Between the trimmed V and J ends, which lost 5 bases and 7 bases, there was a span of 14 bases. The CDR3 covers 13 residues. The DNA of the CDR3 is TGTGCCAGCAGCCCCGGTTCGATCTCGACCCAGTACTTC. Amino acids: CASSPGSISTQYF.

This sequence joins TRBV27 and TRBJ1-1; D gene uncertain. Between the trimmed V and J ends, which lost 3 bases and 1 base, there was a span of 6 bases. The V gene's germline CDR1 is MNHEY and CDR2 SMNVEV (reference sequence). There are 13 residues in the CDR3. CDR3 protein: CASSLVSNTEAFF. The CDR3, as DNA: TGTGCCAGCAGTTTGGTGTCGAACACTGAAGCTTTCTTT.

J is TRBJ2-7 and V is TRBV18; the D is unclear. With 3 bases removed from V and 12 bases from J, the gap between germline ends came to 15 bases. From germline, CDR1 is KGHSH and CDR2 LQKENI. This CDR3 spans 12 amino acids. The CDR3 coding sequence is TGTGCCAGCTCACCTCCAGCCTCAGAACGGTACTTC. This codes for CASSPPASERYF. Full variable domain (missing parts from reference TRBV18 and TRBJ2-7): NAGVMQNPRHLVRRRGQEARLRCSPMKGHSHVYWYRQLPEEGLKFMVYLQKENIIDESGMPKERFSAEFPKEGPSILRIQQVVRGDSAAYFCASSPPASERYFGPGTRLTVT.

This clone is categorized as large. V is TRBV6-4 and J is TRBJ1-2; 10 nucleotides line up with TRBD1. Per the germline V gene, CDR1 is MRHNA and CDR2 is SNTAGT. The V gene end was trimmed by 5 bases and the J gene end by 5 bases; junction bases not matched to a gene: 8. This CDR3 has 15 residues. This chain's CDR3 is CASSPTGQGIYGYTF. The CDR3 coding sequence is TGTGCCAGCAGTCCCACGGGACAGGGGATTTATGGCTACACCTTC.

This clone was detected once. The genes are TRBV6-1 and TRBJ2-3, with 14 bases identical to TRBD2. This CDR3 has 14 residues. Trimming at V came to 9 bases and at J to 4 bases, leaving 3 bases not matched to a gene. Germline CDR1 is MNHNS and CDR2 is SASEGT. CDR3 nucleotide sequence: TGTGCCAGTGGGACTAGCGGGGGCGCAGATACGCAGTATTTT. This codes for CASGTSGGADTQYF.

This chain links TRBV7-9 with TRBJ2-1; either TRBD1 or TRBD2 may supply D (5 bases each). This CDR3 comprises 16 residues. From germline, CDR1 is SEHNR and CDR2 FQNEAQ (reference sequence). The ends were cut back, 5 bases at V and 9 bases at J, with 23 bases in the middle. CDR3 residues: CASSVSGTDLLGEQFF. The CDR3 DNA sequence: TGTGCCAGCAGCGTATCCGGGACGGACCTATTGGGTGAGCAGTTCTTC. The variable domain in full, completed from reference TRBV7-9 and TRBJ2-1, reads DTGVSQNPRHKITKRGQNVTFRCDPISEHNRLYWYRQTLGQGPEFLTYFQNEAQLEKSRLLSDRFSAERPKGSFSTLEIQRTEQGDSAMYLCASSVSGTDLLGEQFFGPGTRLTVL.

The chain combines TRBV6-6 with TRBJ2-2, with D perhaps matching TRBD1 or TRBD2 (6 bases each). Looked up from germline, CDR1 is MNHNY and CDR2 is SVGAGI (reference sequence). The CDR3 extends over 14 amino acids. V dropped 8 bases and J dropped 3 bases, with 13 bases sitting between them. The CDR3 region is CASGGGADTGELFF. The CDR3 nucleotides read TGTGCCAGCGGAGGGGGAGCGGACACCGGGGAGCTGTTTTTT.

The chain recombines TRBV6-5 with TRBJ1-4; 8 bases match TRBD1. The germline V gene has CDR1 MNHEY and CDR2 SVGAGI. This CDR3 has 14 amino acids. V lost 6 bases to trimming and J lost 8 bases; unmatched junction nucleotides: 8. The CDR3 nucleotides read TGTGCCAGCAGATCCGGGACAGGAGGCGAAAAACTGTTTTTT. It codes for CASRSGTGGEKLFF.

This clone was found once. J is TRBJ1-1 and V is TRBV9; D is undetermined. Looked up from germline, CDR1 is SGDLS and CDR2 is YYNGEE. The CDR3 sequence is 15 residues long. Trimming stripped 0 bases from V and 3 bases from J, with 12 bases between. CDR3 DNA: TGTGCCAGCAGCGTAGATGAACAAGTGGACACTGAAGCTTTCTTT. Its protein is CASSVDEQVDTEAFF. The full variable domain, in which reference TRBV9 and TRBJ1-1 provide the parts outside the CDR3, is DSGVTQTPKHLITATGQRVTLRCSPRSGDLSVYWYQQSLDQGLQFLIQYYNGEERAKGNILERFSAQQFPDLHSELNLSSLELGDSALYFCASSVDEQVDTEAFFGQGTRLTVV.

The chain recombines TRBV28 with TRBJ1-1; D is possibly TRBD1 (5 bases). The CDR3 has 14 amino acids. CDR1 and CDR2 from the germline V gene are MDHEN and SYDVKM. Trimming took off 8 bases at V and 4 bases at J, with 17 bases between the two ends. In nucleotides, the CDR3 is TGTGCCAGCTCTGGCGGGGACGTGGGCACTGAAGCTTTCTTT. Residues: CASSGGDVGTEAFF.

The chain joins TRBV28 to TRBJ2-1; 8 bases map to TRBD2. The CDR3 covers 16 residues. Looked up from germline, CDR1 is MDHEN and CDR2 is SYDVKM. The J segment lost 0 bases and the V segment lost 6 bases, leaving 7 bases of the junction unmatched. The CDR3 spells CASRMLAGLSYNEQFF. CDR3 DNA: TGTGCCAGCAGGATGCTAGCGGGCCTCTCCTACAATGAGCAGTTCTTC.

In its sample, this clone was seen a few times. This rearrangement joins TRBV28 to TRBJ2-7; 13 bases are shared with TRBD2. The V segment lost 7 bases and the J segment 4 bases; nucleotides outside the gene matches: 4. CDR3 size: 14 residues. Germline CDR1 MDHEN, CDR2 SYDVKM. The CDR3 coding sequence is TGTGCCAGCAAGCGGACTAGCGGGGGTTACGAGCAGTACTTC. Encoded protein: CASKRTSGGYEQYF.

The CDR3 here is CASSSGLTAGYTF. The CDR3 DNA reads TGTGCCAGCAGCTCGGGACTCACGGCGGGCTACACCTTC. The chain recombines TRBV7-8 with TRBJ1-2; D possibly corresponds to TRBD1 (5 bases). The germline V gene encodes CDR1 SGHVS and CDR2 FQNEAQ. The CDR3 is 13 amino acids. Trimming shortened V by 4 bases and J by 8 bases, and 14 bases separated the two germline ends.

The rearrangement joins TRBV15 to TRBJ2-7; TRBD1 or TRBD2 may be the D gene (5 bases each). CDR1 is LNHNV, CDR2 YYDKDF, per germline (reference sequence). The CDR3 contains 12 residues. Trimming left V 6 bases short and J 9 bases short, with 15 bases between. The CDR3 DNA reads as TGTGCCACCAGGGGGGACGGACCCGGGCAGTACTTC. Amino acids: CATRGDGPGQYF. Full variable domain (rest looked up from reference TRBV15 and TRBJ2-7): DAMVIQNPRYQVTQFGKPVTLSCSQTLNHNVMYWYQQKSSQAPKLLFHYYDKDFNNEADTPDNFQSRRPNTSFCFLDIRSPGLGDTAMYLCATRGDGPGQYFGPGTRLTVT.

This chain joins TRBV20-1 and TRBJ2-7; 9 bases map to TRBD1. The junction had 4 bases not matched to a gene; V was cut back by 6 bases and J by 7 bases. There are 11 residues in the CDR3. Germline loops: CDR1 DFQATT, CDR2 SNEGSKA (reference sequence). CDR3 region: CSATGGGEQYF. The CDR3 coding sequence is TGCAGTGCCACAGGGGGCGGGGAGCAGTACTTC.